This is a list of T cell receptor beta chains from one sample in a study of monozygotic twins with inflammatory bowel disease. From the 5' RACE reads, TCRdb lists one entry per CDR3 protein and no DNA. The sample table sets out about 160,000 distinct CDR3 sequences. Input material: blood. These receptors came from a human donor with ulcerative colitis or Crohn's disease, or a healthy co-twin of an affected twin (not recorded which). CDR3s include the opening cysteine and the closing phenylalanine or tryptophan.

J,V,length,CDR3
TRBJ1-5,TRBV7-3,13,CARRAPGNQPQHF
TRBJ2-5,TRBV19,15,CASSMGRGLQETQYF
TRBJ2-7,TRBV5-5,17,CASSLGLAGGNDYEQYF
TRBJ2-1,TRBV30,16,CAWSGRETGPVDEQFF
TRBJ1-6,TRBV11-2,21,CASSLFPPGTNPAGYNSPLHF
TRBJ1-1,TRBV18,12,CASSLSSREAFF
TRBJ1-1,TRBV7-3,16,CASSPSRDRENTEAFF
TRBJ2-7,TRBV4-3,19,CASSQDARGPGRSSYEQYF
TRBJ2-1,TRBV7-3,16,CASSLTVREISNEQFF
TRBJ1-5,TRBV10-1,15,CASVDRVGSNQPQHF
TRBJ2-1,TRBV14,17,CASSPWTSGSLYNEQFF
TRBJ2-2,TRBV20-1,15,CSAPAGVGLSGELFF
TRBJ2-1,TRBV20-1,12,CSARLRENEQFF
TRBJ2-5,TRBV6-2/TRBV6-3,15,CASKEEHRPEETQYF
TRBJ2-3,TRBV10-2,17,CASYGTSGSITLDTQYF
TRBJ2-7,TRBV11-1,15,CASSLAGTATYEQYF
TRBJ2-4,TRBV12-3/TRBV12-4,14,CASRLSGSEDIQYF
TRBJ2-2,TRBV5-6,17,CASSALSGSLRTGELFF
TRBJ2-3,TRBV5-1,16,CASSFGGLAVTDTQYF
TRBJ2-6,TRBV27,15,CASSMISSGANVLTF
TRBJ1-2,TRBV14,16,CASSPWDRGHGYGYTF
TRBJ2-7,TRBV28,12,CASRTGTKEQYF
TRBJ2-7,TRBV7-3,14,CASSLLDNSYEQYF
TRBJ1-3,TRBV12-3/TRBV12-4,12,CASSFSENTIYF
TRBJ2-4,TRBV27,14,CASSVQGAKNMQYF
TRBJ2-4,TRBV5-1,18,CASKSGNYPEGAKNIQYF
TRBJ2-6,TRBV5-1,19,CASSPTMPGQGSGANVLTF
TRBJ2-5,TRBV12-3/TRBV12-4,14,CASSQAGGPETQYF
TRBJ2-1,TRBV5-1,13,CASSTSGYNEQFF
TRBJ1-4,TRBV5-5,14,CASSLWATNEKLFF
TRBJ2-7,TRBV28,14,CASSRVDRRYEQYF
TRBJ1-1,TRBV18,14,CASSPLQENTEAFF
TRBJ2-7,TRBV5-4,16,CASSPERGESSYEQYF
TRBJ2-7,TRBV5-1,12,CASSLQGREQYF
TRBJ2-2,TRBV5-1,15,CASGPRPTNTGELFF
TRBJ2-1,TRBV15,21,CATSRDTPVAGGLDLNGEQFF
TRBJ2-7,TRBV2,14,CASSARSGSYEQYF
TRBJ2-7,TRBV3-1,14,CASSHWQTSYEQYF
TRBJ1-3,TRBV18,12,CASSGQGNTIYF
TRBJ2-1,TRBV28,15,CASSFGRAGVNEQFF
TRBJ2-3,TRBV10-3,15,CAISESARDSDTQYF
TRBJ2-1,TRBV11-2,15,CASSFQTSGMSEQFF
TRBJ2-7,TRBV7-9,12,CASSSPVLEQYF
TRBJ2-4,TRBV28,16,CASSFSGRAAKNIQYF
TRBJ2-2,TRBV5-1,15,CASSLGQGGTGELFF